Listed here are 14 T cell receptor beta chains from one sample, sequenced in a study of blood T cell repertoires in COVID-19. Assay used: immunoSEQ multiplex PCR; TCRdb lists only in-frame clones, some missing. This table holds 150,000 or so clones, 80% to 90% found once. The sample consisted of peripheral blood. The receptors originated from an older man with acute or convalescent COVID-19.

The chain couples TRBV9 to TRBJ2-2, with D perhaps matching TRBD2 (5 bases). V lost 0 bases, J lost 6 bases, and 9 bases lay in between. The CDR3 extends over 14 amino acids. Germline-derived CDR1 and CDR2 are SGDLS and YYNGEE. DNA for the CDR3: TGTGCCAGCAGCGTAGCTACGGGGTCCGGGGAGCTGTTTTTT. It is translated as CASSVATGSGELFF. The full variable domain, completed using reference TRBV9 and TRBJ2-2, is DSGVTQTPKHLITATGQRVTLRCSPRSGDLSVYWYQQSLDQGLQFLIQYYNGEERAKGNILERFSAQQFPDLHSELNLSSLELGDSALYFCASSVATGSGELFFGEGSRLTVL.

The chain carries TRBV29-1 and TRBJ1-4, with D uncertain. The V gene lost 6 bases and the J gene lost 0 bases, with 11 bases spanning the gap. Germline CDR1 reads SQVTM; CDR2 reads ANQGSEA. There are 14 residues in the CDR3. DNA of the CDR3: TGCAGCGTGCGACTGAAAACAACTAATGAAAAACTGTTTTTT. It specifies CSVRLKTTNEKLFF.

The sample holds one count of this clone. This chain uses TRBV28 with TRBJ1-4; TRBD1 matches 8 bases. Losses at the gene ends were 3 bases for V and 0 bases for J; bases not matched to a gene: 3. The CDR3 is 16 residues long. Looked up from germline, CDR1 is MDHEN and CDR2 is SYDVKM. CDR3 DNA sequence: TGTGCCAGCAGTTTGACAGGGGCAACAACTAATGAAAAACTGTTTTTT. Protein product: CASSLTGATTNEKLFF.

This clone has just a few counts. The genes are TRBV5-1 and TRBJ1-3; 7 bases agree with TRBD1. The trim removed 4 bases at V and 2 bases at J, leaving 3 bases unmatched. The CDR3 has 14 residues. Germline CDR1 reads SGHRS; CDR2 reads YFSETQ. CDR3 DNA: TGCGCCAGCAGCGTCGACAGGGCTGGAAACACCATATATTTT. It specifies CASSVDRAGNTIYF.

This clone was recorded once. The chain employs TRBV7-8 and TRBJ1-4; TRBD1 matches at 10 bases. The CDR3 is made up of 15 amino acids. J was trimmed by 7 bases and V by 2 bases; bases with no gene match: 4. Per germline, CDR1 SGHVS and CDR2 FQNEAQ. This CDR3 is CASSLSGQGGEKLFF. The CDR3 coding sequence is TGTGCCAGCAGCTTAAGTGGACAGGGGGGTGAAAAACTGTTTTTT.

The chain uses TRBV28 and TRBJ1-1; D uncertain. There are 14 residues in the CDR3. Trimming removed 4 bases at V and 0 bases at J, with 9 bases between. Germline V gene data show CDR1 as MDHEN and CDR2 as SYDVKM. In DNA, the CDR3 is TGTGCCAGCAGTTCTCTGCGGGTGAACACTGAAGCTTTCTTT. Amino acids: CASSSLRVNTEAFF.

The CDR3 nucleotides read TGTGCCAGCAGTTTACCGTTGGCCGGGACAGGGGGAATGAATGAGCAGTTCTTC. It translates to CASSLPLAGTGGMNEQFF. The rearrangement links TRBV28 to TRBJ2-1, with 11 bases fitting TRBD1. Trimming at V came to 2 bases and at J to 7 bases, leaving 13 bases not matched to a gene. The germline CDR1 and CDR2 sequences are MDHEN and SYDVKM. This CDR3 region has 18 residues.

The V and J genes are TRBV5-1 and TRBJ2-5; 8 bases line up with TRBD2. This CDR3 has 13 amino acids. Per the germline V gene, CDR1 is SGHRS and CDR2 is YFSETQ. J gave up 5 bases and V 5 bases, and 5 bases lay outside the gene matches. The CDR3 protein is CASSSGAGETQYF. The CDR3 region has the DNA TGCGCCAGCAGTAGCGGGGCTGGCGAGACCCAGTACTTC.

The CDR3 sequence is CASSLEGQGADTQYF. The CDR3 nucleotides are TGCGCCAGCAGCTTGGAGGGACAGGGGGCAGATACGCAGTATTTT. This rearrangement joins TRBV5-1 to TRBJ2-3, with 11 bases lining up with TRBD1. V shed 0 bases and J 4 bases; nucleotides not matched to a gene: 1. CDR1 SGHRS and CDR2 YFSETQ come from the germline V gene. This CDR3 spans 15 amino acids. The entire variable domain, with the rest obtained from reference TRBV5-1 and TRBJ2-3, is as follows: KAGVTQTPRYLIKTRGQQVTLSCSPISGHRSVSWYQQTPGQGLQFLFEYFSETQRNKGNFPGRFSGRQFSNSRSEMNVSTLELGDSALYLCASSLEGQGADTQYFGPGTRLTVL.

V is TRBV14 and J is TRBJ2-4; TRBD2 agrees at 10 bases. The germline V gene has CDR1 SGHDN and CDR2 FVKESK. J gave up 2 bases and V 4 bases, and 11 bases lay outside the gene matches. The CDR3 is 18 residues long. CDR3 residues: CASSPGGSSGRTKNIQYF. In nucleotides, the CDR3 is TGTGCCAGCAGCCCAGGGGGGTCTAGCGGGAGAACCAAAAACATTCAGTACTTC.

V usage is TRBV19 and J usage is TRBJ2-1; tentatively, D is TRBD1 (5 bases). CDR1 is LNHDA, CDR2 SQIVND, per germline (reference sequence). The CDR3 runs 15 residues. The V and J ends lost 7 bases and 1 base respectively, with 14 bases between them. Here the CDR3 DNA reads TGTGCCAGTATCCAGGACACTACTTCCTACAATGAGCAGTTCTTC. It encodes CASIQDTTSYNEQFF.

This sequence joins TRBV2 and TRBJ2-7; tentative D call: TRBD1 (5 bases). CDR1 is SNHLY and CDR2 is FYNNEI in the germline V gene. The CDR3 loop spans 14 amino acids. Trimming took 4 bases from V and 6 from J, leaving 16 bases between them. The CDR3 protein is CASSAQGTSLEQYF. In DNA, the CDR3 is TGTGCCAGCAGTGCGCAGGGAACTTCCCTCGAGCAGTACTTC.

The sample holds a few counts of this clone. CDR3 sequence (DNA): TGTGCCAGCAGTCCTCTACCAGGGATTACGTACTCACCCCTCCACTTT. Translating it yields CASSPLPGITYSPLHF. The genes are TRBV28 and TRBJ1-6; D possibly corresponds to TRBD1 (5 bases). V was cut by 5 bases and J by 10 bases, with 21 bases left in between. There are 16 residues in the CDR3. From germline, CDR1 is MDHEN and CDR2 SYDVKM.

The chain joins TRBV6-5 to TRBJ1-6; TRBD1 matches at 10 bases. Germline CDR1 is MNHEY and CDR2 is SVGAGI. The V segment lost 7 bases and the J segment 7 bases; nucleotides outside the gene matches: 4. The CDR3 totals 14 residues. The CDR3 nucleotides are TGTGCCAGCAATCCGGGACAGGGGAATTCACCCCTCCACTTT. Protein: CASNPGQGNSPLHF.